Presented here are 15 T cell receptor beta chains from one specimen sequenced in a study of spatial heterogeneity in lung cancer (dated by TCRdb to the late 2010s). This specimen's time point label, per the study, means: sample taken at primary tumor resection. Whole RNA extracted from tumor and nontumor lung tissue, or from cryopreserved PBMC samples, was used for TCR sequencing without cell sorting. Library preparation was by 5' RACE. The instrument given in TCRdb is NextSeq 500. TCRdb applied fastp at Q25 and MiXCR to the public reads, then kept only in-frame beta chains. When rows share a CDR3 protein, they turn into one entry using the most common DNA and genes. The sample profile shows about 26,000 distinct CDR3 sequences; more than 10% of them were found once. About 25% of the sample is in the top ten clones. Specimen: PBMCs, collected at surgery. All receptors come from a female donor with early-stage non-small cell lung cancer.

This clonotype has a handful of counts. The J gene is TRBJ2-7, the V gene TRBV7-2, with 11 bases lining up with TRBD1. Per the germline V gene, CDR1 is SGHTA and CDR2 is FQGNSA. This CDR3 region has 16 residues. V dropped 4 bases and J dropped 4; count of bases not matched to a gene: 9. CDR3 coding DNA: TGTGCCAGCAGCTCCCGCACAGGGACAGGGGGGTACGAGCAGTACTTC. As protein: CASSSRTGTGGYEQYF.

This clonotype was recorded many times. V gene TRBV3-1 combines with J gene TRBJ2-5; the D is unclear. V shed 8 bases and J shed 5 bases, with 9 bases lying between them. This CDR3 spans 11 amino acids. Germline V gives CDR1 LGHDT, CDR2 YNNKEL (reference sequence). This CDR3 is CASHFGETQYF. The CDR3 nucleotides read TGTGCCAGCCACTTCGGGGAGACCCAGTACTTC.

This clonotype came up many times. The chain combines TRBV7-3 with TRBJ2-5; 7 nucleotides line up with TRBD1. J gave up 4 bases and V 2 bases, and 1 base lay outside the gene matches. The CDR3 is made up of 13 amino acids. Germline loops: CDR1 SGHTA, CDR2 FQGTGA. The CDR3 DNA is TGTGCCAGCAGCTTAGGACAGGCAGAGACCCAGTACTTC. It yields the protein CASSLGQAETQYF.

Ten or more counts support this clonotype. The V gene is TRBV10-3, the J gene TRBJ1-1, with 7 bases identical to TRBD1. V shed 4 bases, J shed 3 bases, and the junction held 8 bases outside the gene matches. Germline CDR1 and CDR2: ENHRY and SYGVKD. CDR3 length: 15 amino acids. CDR3 sequence reads: CAISARGGLDTEAFF. The CDR3 nucleotides are TGTGCCATCAGTGCAAGAGGGGGCTTGGACACTGAAGCTTTCTTT.

V is TRBV7-8 and J is TRBJ2-5, with D unresolved. Germline CDR1 is SGHVS and CDR2 is FQNEAQ. With 2 bases removed from V and 4 bases from J, the gap between germline ends came to 14 bases. The CDR3 runs 15 residues. CDR3 in DNA: TGTGCCAGCAGCTTAAGTTCCTTAGGCTCAGAGACCCAGTACTTC. Residues: CASSLSSLGSETQYF. Based on the CDR3 plus reference TRBV7-8 and TRBJ2-5, the full variable domain is GAGVSQSPRYKVAKRGQDVALRCDPISGHVSLFWYQQALGQGPEFLTYFQNEAQLDKSGLPSDRFFAERPEGSVSTLKIQRTQQEDSAVYLCASSLSSLGSETQYFGPGTRLLVL.

This clonotype showed up just a few times. J is TRBJ2-2 and V is TRBV4-3; a possible D gene is TRBD1 (6 bases). V was pared by 1 base and J by 0 bases, with 9 bases between. CDR1 is LGHNA and CDR2 is YSLEER in the germline V gene. The CDR3 totals 16 residues. The CDR3, as DNA: TGCGCCAGCAGCCAAGTGGGACACCCGAACACCGGGGAGCTGTTTTTT. Translating it yields CASSQVGHPNTGELFF.

Note on this clonotype: This may be a read error: a much more frequent sequence differs by one nucleotide. The J gene is TRBJ2-3, the V gene TRBV12-3 or TRBV12-4, with D uncertain. The CDR3 length is 12 residues. The DNA for the CDR3 is TGTACCAGCACGGCTCGGACAGATACGCAGTATTTT. It codes for CTSTARTDTQYF.

This clonotype was counted many times. The rearrangement joins TRBV7-9 to TRBJ2-2; D not certain. The CDR3 contains 14 residues. Germline CDR1 reads SEHNR; CDR2 reads FQNEAQ (reference sequence). V lost 1 base, J lost 3 bases, and 6 bases lay in between. The CDR3 nucleotides read TGTGCCAGCAGCTTAGTGATGGACACCGGGGAGCTGTTTTTT. The encoded protein is CASSLVMDTGELFF.

In its sample, this clonotype was seen many times. J is TRBJ2-1 and V is TRBV28; 10 bases align to TRBD2. After removal of 7 bases from V and 3 bases from J, the junction contained 15 bases not matched to a gene. The germline V gene has CDR1 MDHEN and CDR2 SYDVKM. This CDR3 has 18 residues. Written as DNA, the CDR3 is TGTGCCAGCACCACCCTTTTAAGCGGGAGGGGAAACTACAATGAGCAGTTCTTC. This sequence encodes CASTTLLSGRGNYNEQFF. Full variable domain (rest looked up from reference TRBV28 and TRBJ2-1): DVKVTQSSRYLVKRTGEKVFLECVQDMDHENMFWYRQDPGLGLRLIYFSYDVKMKEKGDIPEGYSVSREKKERFSLILESASTNQTSMYLCASTTLLSGRGNYNEQFFGPGTRLTVL.

Many counts were recorded for this clonotype. The rearrangement uses TRBV7-6 and TRBJ2-7; the D gene could be TRBD1 or TRBD2 (6 bases each). This CDR3 contains 15 residues. Germline lookup yields CDR1 SGHVS and CDR2 FNYEAQ. Trimming cost V 6 bases and J 5 bases, with 20 bases left between them. DNA of the CDR3: TGTGCCAGCAGACCCGGGACGGGGGCATTCCACGAGCAGTACTTC. Translating it yields CASRPGTGAFHEQYF.

This clonotype was observed a handful of times. This sequence joins TRBV7-3 and TRBJ1-1; D is undetermined. The CDR3 covers 15 residues. CDR1 is SGHTA and CDR2 is FQGTGA in the germline V gene. Trimming pared 0 bases from V and 3 bases from J, leaving 11 bases between. The CDR3 region is CASSLTPPGDTEAFF. The CDR3, as DNA: TGTGCCAGCAGCTTAACGCCCCCCGGGGACACTGAAGCTTTCTTT.

The table lists this clonotype with many counts. The chain links TRBV5-1 to TRBJ2-6; D is uncertain. Trimming cost V 4 bases and J 0 bases, with 2 bases left between them. The germline CDR1 and CDR2 sequences are SGHRS and YFSETQ. CDR3 size: 13 residues. This chain's CDR3 is CASSLSGANVLTF. CDR3 DNA: TGCGCCAGCAGCCTCTCTGGGGCCAACGTCCTGACTTTC.

This clonotype was detected ten times or more. This chain joins TRBV4-3 and TRBJ2-1; D possibly corresponds to TRBD2 (6 bases). This CDR3 is 17 amino acids long. Per the germline V gene, CDR1 is LGHNA and CDR2 is YSLEER. With 0 bases removed from V and 0 bases from J, the gap between germline ends came to 12 bases. CDR3 sequence reads: CASSQDLPGSSYNEQFF. The DNA for the CDR3 is TGCGCCAGCAGCCAAGATCTTCCCGGGAGCTCCTACAATGAGCAGTTCTTC.

The V call is TRBV14, the J call TRBJ2-3; no clear D. Germline values: CDR1 SGHDN, CDR2 FVKESK. This CDR3 has 14 residues. Trimming took 2 bases from V and 1 from J, leaving 7 bases between them. CDR3 sequence: CASSQFAGTDTQYF. The CDR3 DNA reads TGTGCCAGCAGCCAATTCGCGGGCACAGATACGCAGTATTTT.

This clonotype was seen many times. This chain connects TRBV12-5 to TRBJ2-1; 8 nucleotides align to TRBD2. This CDR3 spans 15 amino acids. In germline, CDR1 is LGHNT, CDR2 FRNRAP. J gave up 6 bases and V 1 base, and 5 bases lay outside the gene matches. The CDR3 sequence: CASGLAISGANEQFF. CDR3 coding DNA: TGTGCTAGTGGTTTGGCGATTAGCGGGGCCAATGAGCAGTTCTTC.